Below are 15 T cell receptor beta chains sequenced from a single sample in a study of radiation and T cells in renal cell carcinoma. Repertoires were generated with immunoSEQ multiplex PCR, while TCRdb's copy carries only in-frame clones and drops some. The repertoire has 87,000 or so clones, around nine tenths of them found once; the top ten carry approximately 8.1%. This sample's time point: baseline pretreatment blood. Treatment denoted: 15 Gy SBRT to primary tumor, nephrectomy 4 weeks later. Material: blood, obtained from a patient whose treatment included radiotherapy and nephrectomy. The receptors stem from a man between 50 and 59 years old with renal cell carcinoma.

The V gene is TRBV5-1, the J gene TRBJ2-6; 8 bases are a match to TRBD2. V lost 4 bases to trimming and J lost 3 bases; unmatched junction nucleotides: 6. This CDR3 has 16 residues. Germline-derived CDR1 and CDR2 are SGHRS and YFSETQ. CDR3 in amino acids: CASSITGTSGANVLTF. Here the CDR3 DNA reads TGCGCCAGCAGCATAACAGGGACTAGTGGGGCCAACGTCCTGACTTTC. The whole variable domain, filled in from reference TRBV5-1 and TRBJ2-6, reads KAGVTQTPRYLIKTRGQQVTLSCSPISGHRSVSWYQQTPGQGLQFLFEYFSETQRNKGNFPGRFSGRQFSNSRSEMNVSTLELGDSALYLCASSITGTSGANVLTFGAGSRLTVL.

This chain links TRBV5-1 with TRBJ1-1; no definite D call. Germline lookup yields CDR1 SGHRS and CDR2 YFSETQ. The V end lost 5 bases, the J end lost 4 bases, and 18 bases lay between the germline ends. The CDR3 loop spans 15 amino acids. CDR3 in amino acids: CASSYGGMSITEAFF. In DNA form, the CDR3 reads TGCGCCAGCAGTTACGGTGGTATGTCGATCACTGAAGCTTTCTTT.

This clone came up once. DNA of the CDR3: TGCGCCAGCAGCTGGGTGGGACCCGGGGAGCTGTTTTTT. Translated, it gives CASSWVGPGELFF. The gene calls are TRBV5-1 and TRBJ2-2; the D gene could be TRBD1 or TRBD2 (5 bases each). Trimming removed 3 bases from V and 6 bases from J, with 9 bases in between. CDR1 is SGHRS, CDR2 YFSETQ, per germline. The CDR3 spans 13 residues.

CDR3: CAAGAYEQYF. For the CDR3, the DNA is TGTGCCGCAGGCGCCTACGAGCAGTACTTC. V and J are TRBV28 and TRBJ2-7; D gene uncertain. Germline CDR1 is MDHEN and CDR2 is SYDVKM. This CDR3 spans 10 amino acids. Trimming pared 11 bases from V and 2 bases from J, leaving 7 bases between.

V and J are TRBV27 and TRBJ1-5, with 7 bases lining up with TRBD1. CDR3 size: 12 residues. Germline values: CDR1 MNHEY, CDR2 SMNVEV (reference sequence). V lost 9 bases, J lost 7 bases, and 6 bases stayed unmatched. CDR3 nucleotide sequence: TGTGCCAGTAAGACAGGGAACCAGCCCCAGCATTTT. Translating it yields CASKTGNQPQHF.

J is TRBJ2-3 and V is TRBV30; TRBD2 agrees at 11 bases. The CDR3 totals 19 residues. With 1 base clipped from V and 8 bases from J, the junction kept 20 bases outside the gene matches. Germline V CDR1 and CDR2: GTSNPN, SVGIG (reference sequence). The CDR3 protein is CAWSAGTGKTSGRGGTQYF. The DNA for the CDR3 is TGTGCCTGGAGTGCCGGGACAGGAAAAACTAGCGGGAGAGGTGGTACGCAGTATTTT.

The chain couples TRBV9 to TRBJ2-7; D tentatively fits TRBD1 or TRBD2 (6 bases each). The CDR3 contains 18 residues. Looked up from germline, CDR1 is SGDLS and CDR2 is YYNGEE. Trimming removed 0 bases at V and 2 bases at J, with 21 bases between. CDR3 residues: CASSVGVSGGRITYEQYF. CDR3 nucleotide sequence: TGTGCCAGCAGCGTAGGGGTTTCTGGGGGGCGCATAACCTACGAGCAGTACTTC.

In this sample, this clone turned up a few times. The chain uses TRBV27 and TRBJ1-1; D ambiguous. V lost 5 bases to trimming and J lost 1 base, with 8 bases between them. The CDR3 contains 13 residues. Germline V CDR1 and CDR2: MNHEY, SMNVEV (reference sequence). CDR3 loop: CASSRTQNTEAFF. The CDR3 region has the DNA TGTGCCAGCAGTAGAACGCAGAACACTGAAGCTTTCTTT.

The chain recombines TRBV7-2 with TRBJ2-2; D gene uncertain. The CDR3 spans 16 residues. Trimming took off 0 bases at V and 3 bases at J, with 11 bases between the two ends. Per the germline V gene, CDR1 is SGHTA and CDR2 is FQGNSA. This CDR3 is CASSLARSRDTGELFF. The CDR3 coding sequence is TGTGCCAGCAGCTTAGCTAGATCCCGGGACACCGGGGAGCTGTTTTTT.

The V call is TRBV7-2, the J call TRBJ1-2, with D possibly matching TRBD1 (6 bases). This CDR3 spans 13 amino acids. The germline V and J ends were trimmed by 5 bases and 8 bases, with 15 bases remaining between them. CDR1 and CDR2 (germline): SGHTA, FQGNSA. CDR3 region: CASSQDRLQGYTF. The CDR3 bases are TGTGCCAGCAGCCAAGACAGGCTTCAAGGCTACACCTTC.

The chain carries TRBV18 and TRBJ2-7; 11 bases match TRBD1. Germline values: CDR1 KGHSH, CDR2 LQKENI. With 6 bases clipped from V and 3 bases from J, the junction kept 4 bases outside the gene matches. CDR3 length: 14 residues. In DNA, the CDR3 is TGTGCCAGCTCGCGGGGACAGGGGGTCTACGAGCAGTACTTC. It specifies CASSRGQGVYEQYF.

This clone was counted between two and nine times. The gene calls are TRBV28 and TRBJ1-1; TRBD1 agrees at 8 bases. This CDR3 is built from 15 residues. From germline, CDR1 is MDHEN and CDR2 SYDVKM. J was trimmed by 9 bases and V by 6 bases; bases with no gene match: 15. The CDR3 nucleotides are TGTGCCAGCAGCAGTCCCGGGACAGGAATAATTAAAGCTTTCTTT. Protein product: CASSSPGTGIIKAFF.

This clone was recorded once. The CDR3 sequence: CASSLVASGEETQYF. The CDR3 DNA sequence: TGCGCCAGCAGCTTAGTAGCATCGGGGGAGGAGACCCAGTACTTC. This chain uses TRBV5-1 with TRBJ2-5, with D possibly being TRBD2 (6 bases). CDR3 length: 15 residues. Germline V CDR1 and CDR2: SGHRS, YFSETQ. V lost 2 bases and J lost 5, with 16 bases in between. The full variable domain, with the rest looked up from reference TRBV5-1 and TRBJ2-5, is KAGVTQTPRYLIKTRGQQVTLSCSPISGHRSVSWYQQTPGQGLQFLFEYFSETQRNKGNFPGRFSGRQFSNSRSEMNVSTLELGDSALYLCASSLVASGEETQYFGPGTRLLVL.

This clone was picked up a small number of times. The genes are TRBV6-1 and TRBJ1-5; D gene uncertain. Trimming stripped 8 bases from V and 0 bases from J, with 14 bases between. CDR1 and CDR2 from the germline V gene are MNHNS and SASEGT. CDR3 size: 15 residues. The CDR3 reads CASDSISYSNQPQHF. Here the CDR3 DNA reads TGTGCCAGCGATTCGATCAGCTATAGCAATCAGCCCCAGCATTTT.

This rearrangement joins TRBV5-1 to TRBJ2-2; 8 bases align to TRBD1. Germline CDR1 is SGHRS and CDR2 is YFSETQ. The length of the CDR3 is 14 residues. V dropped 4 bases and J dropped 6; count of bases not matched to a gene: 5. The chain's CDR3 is CASSGQGLPGELFF. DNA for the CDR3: TGCGCCAGCAGCGGACAGGGTTTGCCCGGGGAGCTGTTTTTT.